This T cell receptor beta chain was retrieved from a study of a mutant IDH1 vaccine in newly diagnosed glioma. Study in general: Mean patient age was around 40 years; roughly 62% were male and around 40% female. Every participant had undergone radiotherapy, temozolomide, or both before, and most underwent both.

The V gene's germline CDR1 is WSHSY and CDR2 SAAADI. This CDR3 contains 17 residues. After removal of 3 bases from V and 7 bases from J, the junction contained 12 bases not matched to a gene. Produced via immunoSEQ multiplex PCR; TCRdb's table is partial and in-frame only. Of around 87,000 clones in the sample, roughly 80% are singletons; the top ten hold roughly 6.8%. The time point denotes: baseline, week 1 (first vaccination visit). Treatment: pre-vaccination baseline after standard-of-care therapy. Material: PBMCs, obtained from a glioma patient treated with radiotherapy, temozolomide or both. The chain uses TRBV10-2 and TRBJ1-4, with 9 nucleotides matching TRBD1. This sequence was found in a woman between 45 and 65 years old with glioma. The CDR3 DNA sequence: TGCGCCAGCAGTGACCCCCGGAAGGGGACAGGGTTTGAAAAACTGTTTTTT. Its protein is CASSDPRKGTGFEKLFF.